This TCR beta chain comes out of a study of cytomegalovirus exposure and HLA in healthy donors. Both 60 Vbeta primers and 13 Jbeta primers went into the PCR. Method: immunoSEQ multiplex PCR; TCRdb's copy keeps in-frame clones and lacks some. The sample lists 130,000 to 150,000 clones, around 77% occurring once. Specimen: PBMCs. This sequence originates from a man aged 25-45 years in good health and CMV-seronegative.

The CDR3 DNA sequence: TGTGCCAGCAGCGCGGACAGGGGCTCCTACAATGAGCAGTTCTTC. Encoded protein: CASSADRGSYNEQFF. The chain employs TRBV5-4 and TRBJ2-1; 9 bases fit TRBD1. The junction had 2 bases not matched to a gene; V was cut back by 4 bases and J by 0 bases. This CDR3 is built from 15 residues. Per germline, CDR1 SGHNT and CDR2 YYREEE (reference sequence).